Each of the 9 T cell receptor beta chains below was sequenced from the same sample in a study of neurological immune-mediated disorders. A single record per CDR3 protein comes from TCRdb applying MiXCR to the 5' RACE reads. This table has around 130,000 distinct CDR3 sequences, roughly 3.4% appearing once. The source material was PBMCs. Receptors originate from a woman aged 25 to 39 with multiple sclerosis.

Ten or more counts support this clonotype. J is TRBJ2-5 and V is TRBV5-1; possibly TRBD2 for D (6 bases). This CDR3 has 20 residues. Germline V gene sequence: CDR1 SGHRS, CDR2 YFSETQ. Deletions cut 3 bases from V and 3 bases from J, with 30 bases between. The CDR3 here is CASSSTGGGRRIKIEETQYF. CDR3 DNA sequence: TGCGCCAGCAGCTCGACCGGGGGAGGACGGAGAATAAAAATCGAAGAGACCCAGTACTTC.

This clonotype was detected ten times or more. The V and J genes are TRBV6-2 or TRBV6-3 and TRBJ2-1; 9 bases align to TRBD2. The germline V gene has CDR1 MNHEY and CDR2 SVGEGT. The trim removed 2 bases at V and 4 bases at J, leaving 9 bases unmatched. The CDR3 is made up of 17 amino acids. CDR3 protein: CASSYLGGRANYNEQFF. The CDR3 region has the DNA TGTGCCAGCAGTTACCTCGGCGGGAGGGCCAATTACAATGAGCAGTTCTTC.

This clonotype has ten or more counts. V is TRBV9 and J is TRBJ1-1, with TRBD1 as a possible D gene (6 bases). Germline CDR1 and CDR2: SGDLS and YYNGEE. The length of the CDR3 is 14 residues. The V gene lost 0 bases and the J gene lost 6 bases, with 12 bases spanning the gap. DNA for the CDR3: TGTGCCAGCAGCGTAGGCCAGGGGTTTGCTGAAGCTTTCTTT. Protein sequence: CASSVGQGFAEAFF. Full variable domain (rest looked up from reference TRBV9 and TRBJ1-1): DSGVTQTPKHLITATGQRVTLRCSPRSGDLSVYWYQQSLDQGLQFLIQYYNGEERAKGNILERFSAQQFPDLHSELNLSSLELGDSALYFCASSVGQGFAEAFFGQGTRLTVV.

This clonotype was detected many times. The CDR3 spells CSANGRAGTDTQYF. The CDR3 bases are TGCAGTGCTAACGGGAGAGCTGGGACAGATACGCAGTATTTT. The chain combines TRBV20-1 with TRBJ2-3; a possible D gene is TRBD2 (6 bases). In germline, CDR1 is DFQATT, CDR2 SNEGSKA (reference sequence). V was trimmed by 4 bases and J by 3 bases, leaving 14 bases between them. This CDR3 contains 14 residues.

This clonotype was picked up many times. This chain joins TRBV20-1 and TRBJ2-1; D tentatively fits TRBD1 or TRBD2 (6 bases each). V was cut by 8 bases and J by 3 bases, with 23 bases left in between. The CDR3 loop spans 16 amino acids. Per the germline V gene, CDR1 is DFQATT and CDR2 is SNEGSKA (reference sequence). The CDR3 DNA reads TGCAGTCCTGAGAAGGCATTACGGGGGCTCTACAATGAGCAGTTCTTC. This gives the protein CSPEKALRGLYNEQFF.

This clonotype occurred many times. This sequence joins TRBV20-1 and TRBJ2-1, with a tentative D call TRBD2 (6 bases). Germline assignment: CDR1 DFQATT and CDR2 SNEGSKA (reference sequence). This CDR3 has 16 amino acids. The V and J ends lost 0 bases and 3 bases respectively, with 15 bases between them. The CDR3 coding sequence is TGCAGTGCTAGAGATGGACGGGGGAAAGGCTACAATGAGCAGTTCTTC. Its translation: CSARDGRGKGYNEQFF.

This clonotype was seen a few times. This clone may be a read error of a much larger clone one base away. The chain employs TRBV5-6 and TRBJ1-1; D not certain. The germline V gene has CDR1 SGHDT and CDR2 YYEEEE. This CDR3 comprises 13 residues. V was trimmed by 4 bases and J by 5 bases, leaving 12 bases between them. CDR3 amino acids: CASSAGKETEAFF. The DNA of the CDR3 is TGTGCCAGCAGCGCTGGGAAGGAAACTGAAGCTTTCTTT.

This clonotype was recorded at least ten times. V and J are TRBV29-1 and TRBJ2-7, with 9 bases fitting TRBD1. The CDR3 has 15 residues. V lost 6 bases, J lost 2 bases, and 11 bases stayed unmatched. CDR1 is SQVTM and CDR2 is ANQGSEA in the germline V gene. CDR3 residues: CSVQGAFGRAYEQYF. As DNA, the CDR3 is TGCAGCGTACAGGGGGCATTCGGCAGGGCCTACGAGCAGTACTTC.

This clonotype was counted at least ten times. This chain uses TRBV5-1 with TRBJ2-1; no definite D call. The CDR3 is 13 amino acids. CDR1 and CDR2 (germline): SGHRS, YFSETQ. Trimming took 0 bases from V and 8 from J, leaving 9 bases between them. The CDR3 loop reads CASSLGGVYEQFF. CDR3 nucleotides: TGCGCCAGCAGCTTGGGTGGGGTGTATGAGCAGTTCTTC.